Listed here are 16 T cell receptor beta chains from one sample, sequenced in a study of blood T cell repertoires in COVID-19. The protocol was immunoSEQ multiplex PCR, while the TCRdb copy is restricted to in-frame clones and leaves out a portion. The sample includes a few hundred thousand clones, roughly 87% seen only once; the top ten take around 10%. The sequencing sample was made of PBMCs or T cells enriched from blood (not recorded which). Receptors were obtained from a young woman who had recovered from COVID-19.

The genes are TRBV4-1 and TRBJ1-1, with D perhaps matching TRBD1 (5 bases). Germline CDR1 MGHRA, CDR2 YSYEKL. Trimming left V 0 bases short and J 2 bases short, with 10 bases between. The CDR3 is made up of 15 amino acids. The chain's CDR3 is CASSQDGGGNTEAFF. Here the CDR3 DNA reads TGCGCCAGCAGCCAAGATGGGGGGGGAAACACTGAAGCTTTCTTT.

This chain joins TRBV7-2 and TRBJ2-3; D is uncertain. The CDR3 totals 15 residues. The V and J ends lost 2 bases and 4 bases respectively, with 13 bases between them. Per germline, CDR1 SGHTA and CDR2 FQGNSA. Here the CDR3 DNA reads TGTGCCAGCAGCTTAATAGAGATACCGTCAGATACGCAGTATTTT. It yields the protein CASSLIEIPSDTQYF.

The chain recombines TRBV19 with TRBJ2-2; D is uncertain. Trimming cost V 8 bases and J 1 base, with 8 bases left between them. Germline CDR1 and CDR2: LNHDA and SQIVND (reference sequence). This CDR3 has 13 amino acids. The CDR3 DNA follows: TGTGCCAGTTTCGGTGGGAACACCGGGGAGCTGTTTTTT. Residues: CASFGGNTGELFF.

CDR3 loop: CASSEGQGFIGTQYF. The CDR3 DNA reads as TGTGCCAGCAGCGAGGGGCAGGGATTTATCGGTACGCAGTATTTT. V gene TRBV9 combines with J gene TRBJ2-3, with D maybe TRBD1 (5 bases). The CDR3 length is 15 residues. Trimming pared 3 bases from V and 8 bases from J, leaving 19 bases between. Germline V lookup: CDR1 SGDLS, CDR2 YYNGEE.

The V gene is TRBV4-1, the J gene TRBJ2-7; 7 bases map to TRBD2. With 0 bases clipped from V and 0 bases from J, the junction kept 5 bases outside the gene matches. The germline V gene encodes CDR1 MGHRA and CDR2 YSYEKL. The CDR3 sequence is 16 residues long. CDR3 coding DNA: TGCGCCAGCAGCCAAGATGGCGGGGGAAGCTCCTACGAGCAGTACTTC. The encoded protein is CASSQDGGGSSYEQYF.

The chain joins TRBV6-2 or TRBV6-3 to TRBJ2-7, with 7 bases lining up with TRBD1. V was clipped by 6 bases and J by 3 bases; unmatched bases: 8. Looked up from germline, CDR1 is MNHEY and CDR2 is SVGEGT. CDR3 size: 14 residues. The CDR3 loop reads CASSRRQGDYEQYF. CDR3 DNA: TGTGCCAGCAGCCGCCGACAGGGTGACTACGAGCAGTACTTC.

This clone has more than one count but fewer than ten. This chain uses TRBV18 with TRBJ2-3; a possible D gene is TRBD2 (6 bases). Per the germline V gene, CDR1 is KGHSH and CDR2 is LQKENI. This CDR3 comprises 14 residues. V was cut by 10 bases and J by 5 bases, with 19 bases left in between. The CDR3 DNA sequence: TGTGCCACTCTCCCGGGGGAGGCCGGAGATACGCAGTATTTT. It encodes CATLPGEAGDTQYF.

The chain couples TRBV28 to TRBJ1-5; D remains ambiguous. Germline V gene data show CDR1 as MDHEN and CDR2 as SYDVKM. There are 13 residues in the CDR3. V gave up 4 bases and J gave up 3 bases, with 7 bases separating them. CDR3 nucleotides: TGTGCCAGCAGTTCTAGCTTCAATCAGCCCCAGCATTTT. Amino acids: CASSSSFNQPQHF.

This sequence joins TRBV6-5 and TRBJ1-1; D unresolved. V lost 0 bases to trimming and J lost 5 bases, with 10 bases between them. Germline V CDR1 and CDR2: MNHEY, SVGAGI. There are 14 residues in the CDR3. The CDR3 region is CASSYSIEWTEAFF. For the CDR3, the DNA is TGTGCCAGCAGTTACTCGATTGAGTGGACTGAAGCTTTCTTT.

V and J are TRBV28 and TRBJ2-7; D gene uncertain. The germline gives CDR1 MDHEN, CDR2 SYDVKM. The V end lost 5 bases, the J end lost 3 bases, and 8 bases lay between the germline ends. This CDR3 contains 12 residues. CDR3 DNA sequence: TGTGCCAGCAGTGAGCAGGTCTACGAGCAGTACTTC. It translates to CASSEQVYEQYF.

V gene TRBV28 combines with J gene TRBJ2-3; the match to TRBD2 covers 11 bases. CDR1 and CDR2 from the germline V gene are MDHEN and SYDVKM. The CDR3 is 17 amino acids. V dropped 6 bases and J dropped 4; count of bases not matched to a gene: 12. CDR3 in amino acids: CASSSGISGGAADTQYF. The CDR3 DNA sequence: TGTGCCAGCAGCTCCGGAATTAGCGGGGGGGCTGCAGATACGCAGTATTTT.

V gene TRBV3-1 (or the pseudogene TRBV3-2) combines with J gene TRBJ1-1, with D uncertain. CDR1 and CDR2 from the germline V gene are LGHDT and YNNKEL (reference sequence). Trimming stripped 3 bases from V and 11 bases from J, with 13 bases between. The CDR3 totals 12 residues. The CDR3 nucleotides read TGTGCCAGCAGCCATGGAGAGGCTCGGGCTTTCTTT. Amino acid sequence: CASSHGEARAFF.

The genes are TRBV6-5 and TRBJ1-1; 9 nucleotides line up with TRBD1. From germline, CDR1 is MNHEY and CDR2 SVGAGI. V was pared by 6 bases and J by 1 base, with 6 bases of the junction left unmatched. The CDR3 covers 15 residues. The CDR3: CASRQQGAENTEAFF. The DNA of the CDR3 is TGTGCCAGCAGACAACAGGGGGCTGAGAACACTGAAGCTTTCTTT.

V usage is TRBV28 and J usage is TRBJ1-1, with D maybe TRBD1 (5 bases). V shed 5 bases and J shed 5 bases, with 15 bases lying between them. Germline-derived CDR1 and CDR2 are MDHEN and SYDVKM. The CDR3 is 14 amino acids. CDR3 DNA sequence: TGTGCCAGCAGTAATTCGGGGGGTGGTACTGAAGCTTTCTTT. Encoded protein: CASSNSGGGTEAFF.

This chain uses TRBV11-2 with TRBJ2-3, with 7 bases identical to TRBD2. CDR1 and CDR2 from the germline V gene are SGHAT and FQNNGV. Trimming at V came to 1 base and at J to 1 base, leaving 5 bases not matched to a gene. CDR3 length: 16 residues. DNA for the CDR3: TGTGCCAGCAGCTTAGGGGGGGGGTTTCGCACAGATACGCAGTATTTT. Protein sequence: CASSLGGGFRTDTQYF.

The chain carries TRBV19 and TRBJ2-7; the match to TRBD2 covers 8 bases. The V gene end was trimmed by 8 bases and the J gene end by 2 bases; junction bases not matched to a gene: 17. Germline lookup yields CDR1 LNHDA and CDR2 SQIVND (reference sequence). The CDR3 has 17 amino acids. CDR3 protein: CASSFNPEREITYEQYF. In DNA, the CDR3 is TGTGCCAGTTCTTTTAACCCAGAGCGGGAGATCACCTACGAGCAGTACTTC.